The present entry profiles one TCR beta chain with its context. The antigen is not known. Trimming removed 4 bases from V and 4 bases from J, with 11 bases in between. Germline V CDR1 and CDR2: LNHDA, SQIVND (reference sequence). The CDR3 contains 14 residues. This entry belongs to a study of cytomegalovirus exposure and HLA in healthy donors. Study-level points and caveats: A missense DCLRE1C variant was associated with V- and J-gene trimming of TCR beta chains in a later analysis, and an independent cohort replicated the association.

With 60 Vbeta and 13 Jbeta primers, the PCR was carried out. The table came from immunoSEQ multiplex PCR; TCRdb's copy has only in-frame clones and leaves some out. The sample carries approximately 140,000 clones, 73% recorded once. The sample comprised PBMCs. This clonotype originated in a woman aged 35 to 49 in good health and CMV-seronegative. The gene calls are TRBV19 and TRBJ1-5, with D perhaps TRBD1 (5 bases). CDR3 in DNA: TGTGCCAGTAGTACGGGGGACGGGAATCAGCCCCAGCATTTT. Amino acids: CASSTGDGNQPQHF.